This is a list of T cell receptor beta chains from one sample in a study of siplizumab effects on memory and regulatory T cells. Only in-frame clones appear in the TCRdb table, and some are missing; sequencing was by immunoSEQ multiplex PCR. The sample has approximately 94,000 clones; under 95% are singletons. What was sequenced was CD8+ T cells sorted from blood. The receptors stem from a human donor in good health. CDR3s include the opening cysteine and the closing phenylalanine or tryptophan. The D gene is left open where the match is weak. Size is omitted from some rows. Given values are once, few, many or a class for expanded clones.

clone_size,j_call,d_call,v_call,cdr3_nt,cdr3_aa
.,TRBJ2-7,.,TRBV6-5,TGTGCCAGCAGTTACGGGGGAGGAACGTCCGAGCAGTACTTC,CASSYGGGTSEQYF
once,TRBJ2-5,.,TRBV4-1,TGCGCCAGCAGCCAAGAAAGTGGCCAAGAGACCCAGTACTTC,CASSQESGQETQYF
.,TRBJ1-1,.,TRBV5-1,TGCGCCAGCAGCCCAAACAGGAACACTGAAGCTTTCTTT,CASSPNRNTEAFF
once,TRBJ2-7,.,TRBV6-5,TGTGCCGGAGGACGGAGCTCCTACGAGCAGTACTTC,CAGGRSSYEQYF
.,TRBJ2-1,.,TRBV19,TGTGCCAGTGGGGAAGGGGGGGCCTACAATGAGCAGTTCTTC,CASGEGGAYNEQFF
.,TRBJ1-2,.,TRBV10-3,TGTGCCATGGGGAAGACTGCCTCCGCCTACTATGGCTACACCTTC,CAMGKTASAYYGYTF
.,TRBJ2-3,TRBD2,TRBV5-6,TGTGCCAGCAGCGTCCCTCTCAGAGCGGGGAGTACAGATACGCAGTATTTT,CASSVPLRAGSTDTQYF
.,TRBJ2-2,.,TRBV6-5,TGTGCCAGCAGGAATAGAGGCTCCGGGGAGCTGTTTTTT,CASRNRGSGELFF
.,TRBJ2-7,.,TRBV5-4,TGTGCCAGCAGCCCGATGGACGGCTCCTACGAGCAGTACTTC,CASSPMDGSYEQYF
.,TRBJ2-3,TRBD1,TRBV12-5,TGTGCTAGTGGTTTGCTCACAGGGGGGCTAGATACGCAGTATTTT,CASGLLTGGLDTQYF
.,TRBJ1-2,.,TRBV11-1,TGTGCCAGCAGCTTAGCGCGCGGGCATGGCTACACCTTC,CASSLARGHGYTF
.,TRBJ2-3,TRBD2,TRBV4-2,TGTGCCAGCAGCCAAGATAATGCCCTAGCGGGAGATGCAGATACGCAGTATTTT,CASSQDNALAGDADTQYF
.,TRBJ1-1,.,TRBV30,TGTGCCTGGGGTCTAGGGTTGGACACTGAAGCTTTCTTT,CAWGLGLDTEAFF
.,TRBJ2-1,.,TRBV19,TGTGCCAGTAGTATAGCTAAGGGGTTTGATGAGCAGTTCTTC,CASSIAKGFDEQFF
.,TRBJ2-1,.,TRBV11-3,TGTGCCAGCAGCTTAGTAGCCCGGGGGTTAGATGAGCAGTTCTTC,CASSLVARGLDEQFF
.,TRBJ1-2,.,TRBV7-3,TGTGCCAGCAGCTTACACACGGATAATAACTATGGCTACACCTTC,CASSLHTDNNYGYTF
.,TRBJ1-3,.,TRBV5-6,TGTGCCAGCAGCGCGGGGAGCAACTCTGGAAACACCATATATTTT,CASSAGSNSGNTIYF
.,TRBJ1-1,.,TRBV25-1,TGTGCCAGCAGTGAATTCTGGAACACTGAAGCTTTCTTT,CASSEFWNTEAFF
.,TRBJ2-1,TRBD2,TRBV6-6,TGTGCCAGCACACTAGCGGGGGGGCCGGGGAATGAGCAGTTCTTC,CASTLAGGPGNEQFF
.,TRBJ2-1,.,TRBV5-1,TGCGCCAGCAGCTGGACCCAAAGGGGTTACAATGAGCAGTTCTTC,CASSWTQRGYNEQFF
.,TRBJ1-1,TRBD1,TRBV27,TGTGCCAGCAGTTTACCAGGGGGCACTGAAGCTTTCTTT,CASSLPGGTEAFF
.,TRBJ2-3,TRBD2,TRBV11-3,TGTGCCAGCAGCCCGGACCTAGCGGTAACAGATACGCAGTATTTT,CASSPDLAVTDTQYF
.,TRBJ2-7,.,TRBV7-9,TGTGCCAGCAGCTTGCAAGGAGTCTACGAGCAGTACTTC,CASSLQGVYEQYF
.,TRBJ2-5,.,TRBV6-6,TGTGCCAGCAGTTGGGACACTGAGACCCAGTACTTC,CASSWDTETQYF
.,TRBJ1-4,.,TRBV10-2,TGCGCCAGCAGTGAAGGGCGGGGGGGCTCAAATGAAAAACTGTTTTTT,CASSEGRGGSNEKLFF
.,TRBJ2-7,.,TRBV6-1,TGTGCCAGCAGTGAATCCCCCTCCTACGAGCAGTACTTC,CASSESPSYEQYF
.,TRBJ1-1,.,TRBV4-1,TGCGCCAGCAGCCCGGCGGGGGAGAACACTGAAGCTTTCTTT,CASSPAGENTEAFF
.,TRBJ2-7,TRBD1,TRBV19,TGTGCCAGTAGTATGACAGGGGACGAGCAGTACTTC,CASSMTGDEQYF
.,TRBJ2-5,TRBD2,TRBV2,TGTGCCAGCAGGGAGCGGGAGGACCAAGAGACCCAGTACTTC,CASREREDQETQYF
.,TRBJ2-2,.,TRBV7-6,TGTGCCAGCAGCTTAGTGACGGGCTACCGGGAGACCGGGGAGCTGTTTTTT,CASSLVTGYRETGELFF
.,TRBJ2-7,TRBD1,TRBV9,TGTGCCAGCAGCGGTTATTCCGGGACAGGGACCGAGCAGTACTTC,CASSGYSGTGTEQYF
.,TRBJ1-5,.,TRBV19,TGTGCCAGTACGGGTGGGGCCCAGCCCCAGCATTTT,CASTGGAQPQHF
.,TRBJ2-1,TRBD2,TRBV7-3,TGTGCCAGCAGCTTAGGGACTAGCGGGAGGGATGAGCAGTTCTTC,CASSLGTSGRDEQFF
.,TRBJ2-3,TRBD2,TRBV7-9,TGTGCCAGCAGCTTAGAGCGGGGGGACCGCACAGATACGCAGTATTTT,CASSLERGDRTDTQYF
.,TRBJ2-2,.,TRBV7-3,TGTGCCAGCAGCTTAGACTTGAGCACCGGGGAGCTGTTTTTT,CASSLDLSTGELFF
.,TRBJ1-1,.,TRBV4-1,TGCGCCAGCAGCCAAGCGACAGTGAACACTGAAGCTTTCTTT,CASSQATVNTEAFF
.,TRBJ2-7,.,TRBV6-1,TGTGCCAGCAGTGAAGAGACCCGACCTTCCGAGCAGTACTTC,CASSEETRPSEQYF
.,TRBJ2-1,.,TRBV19,TGTGCCAGTAGTATGACTCCGAGCTCCTACAATGAGCAGTTCTTC,CASSMTPSSYNEQFF
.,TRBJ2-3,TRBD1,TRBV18,TGTGCCAGCTCTCTCGACAGGGAAGGAGATACGCAGTATTTT,CASSLDREGDTQYF
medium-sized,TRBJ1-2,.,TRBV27,TGTGCCAGCAGTTTGGACACGAGGGCGGCTAACTATGGCTACACCTTC,CASSLDTRAANYGYTF
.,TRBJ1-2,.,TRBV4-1,TGCGCCAGCAGCCAAGGCGCCGGGGACTTTACAGGCGGCTACACCTTC,CASSQGAGDFTGGYTF
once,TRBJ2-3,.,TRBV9,TGTGCCAGCAGCGCCGACGGTACCCGCACAGATACGCAGTATTTT,CASSADGTRTDTQYF
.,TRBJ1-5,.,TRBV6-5,TGTGCCAGCAGGATGGGACTTGCCGTAAATCAGCCCCAGCATTTT,CASRMGLAVNQPQHF
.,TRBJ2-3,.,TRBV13,TGTGCCAGCAATAGGCCCCCTGGCACAGATACGCAGTATTTT,CASNRPPGTDTQYF
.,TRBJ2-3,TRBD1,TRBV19,TGTGCCAGTAGTACCGCCGGGACAGGGGTGACAGATACGCAGTATTTT,CASSTAGTGVTDTQYF
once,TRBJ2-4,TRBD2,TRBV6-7,TGTGCCAGCAGTTACGGGGGGGTCTACCACCGAGCCAAAAACATTCAGTACTTC,CASSYGGVYHRAKNIQYF
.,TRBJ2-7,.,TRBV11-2,TGTGCCAGCAGCTTAGAAGGGTTATATCGGTACTTC,CASSLEGLYRYF
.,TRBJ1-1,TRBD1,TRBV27,TGTGCCAGCAGTCCCTACGGACAGGGAGGAACTGAAGCTTTCTTT,CASSPYGQGGTEAFF
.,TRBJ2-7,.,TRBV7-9,TGTGCCAGCAGCTCGAGCTCCTACGAGCAGTACTTC,CASSSSSYEQYF
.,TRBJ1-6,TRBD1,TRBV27,TGTGCCAGCAGTTCCCGGGACAGCAATTCACCCCTCCACTTT,CASSSRDSNSPLHF
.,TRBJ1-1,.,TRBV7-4,TGTGCCAGCAGCTTAGTCCCCACCCGGCGGACTGAAGCTTTCTTT,CASSLVPTRRTEAFF
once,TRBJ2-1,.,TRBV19,TGTGCCAGTAGTATACAGGAGTACAATGAGCAGTTCTTC,CASSIQEYNEQFF
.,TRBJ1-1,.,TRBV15,TGTGCCACCAGCAGAGATCAGGTGGGTCGGACTGAAGCTTTCTTT,CATSRDQVGRTEAFF
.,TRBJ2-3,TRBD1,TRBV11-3,TGTGCCAGCAGCTTAGGGACAGGGGTAGATACGCAGTATTTT,CASSLGTGVDTQYF
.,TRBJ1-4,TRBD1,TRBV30,TGTGCCTGGAGTGGAGGACAGGGTACCGAAAAACTGTTTTTT,CAWSGGQGTEKLFF
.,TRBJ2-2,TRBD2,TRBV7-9,TGTGCCAGCAGCTGGACTAGCGCTAACACCGGGGAGCTGTTTTTT,CASSWTSANTGELFF
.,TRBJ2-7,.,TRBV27,TGTGCCAGCAGTTCCGGACAGAGCTCCTACGAGCAGTACTTC,CASSSGQSSYEQYF
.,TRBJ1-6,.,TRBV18,TGTGCCAGCTCGTACGACGTTGGTTCACCCCTCCACTTT,CASSYDVGSPLHF